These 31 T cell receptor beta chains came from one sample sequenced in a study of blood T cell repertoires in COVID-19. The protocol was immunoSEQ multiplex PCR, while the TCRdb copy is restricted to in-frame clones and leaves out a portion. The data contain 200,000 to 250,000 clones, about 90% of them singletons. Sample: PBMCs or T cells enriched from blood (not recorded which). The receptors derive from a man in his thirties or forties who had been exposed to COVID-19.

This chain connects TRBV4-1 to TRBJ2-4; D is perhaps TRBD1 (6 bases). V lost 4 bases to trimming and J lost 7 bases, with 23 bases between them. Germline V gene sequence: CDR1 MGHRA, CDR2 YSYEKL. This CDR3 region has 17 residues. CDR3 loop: CASSRGPAAGVRNIQYF. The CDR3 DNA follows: TGCGCCAGCAGCCGAGGCCCAGCCGCAGGGGTCAGGAACATTCAGTACTTC.

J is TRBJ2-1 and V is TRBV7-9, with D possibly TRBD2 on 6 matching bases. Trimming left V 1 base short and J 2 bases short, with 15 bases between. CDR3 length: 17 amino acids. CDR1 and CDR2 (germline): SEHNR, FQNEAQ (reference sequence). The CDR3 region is CASSLGRGGVTYNEQFF. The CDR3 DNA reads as TGTGCCAGCAGCTTAGGGAGAGGCGGGGTTACCTACAATGAGCAGTTCTTC.

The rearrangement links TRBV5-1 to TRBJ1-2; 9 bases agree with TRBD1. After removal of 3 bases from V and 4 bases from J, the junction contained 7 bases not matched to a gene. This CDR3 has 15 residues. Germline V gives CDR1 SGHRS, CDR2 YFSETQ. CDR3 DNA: TGCGCCAGCAGCTGGGACAGGGACGTTGCCTATGGCTACACCTTC. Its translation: CASSWDRDVAYGYTF.

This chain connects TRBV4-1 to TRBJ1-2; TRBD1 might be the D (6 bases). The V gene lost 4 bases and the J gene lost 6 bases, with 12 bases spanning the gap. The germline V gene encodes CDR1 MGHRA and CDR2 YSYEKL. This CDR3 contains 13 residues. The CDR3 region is CASSRRQVDGYTF. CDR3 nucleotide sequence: TGCGCCAGCAGCCGCCGACAGGTAGATGGCTACACCTTC.

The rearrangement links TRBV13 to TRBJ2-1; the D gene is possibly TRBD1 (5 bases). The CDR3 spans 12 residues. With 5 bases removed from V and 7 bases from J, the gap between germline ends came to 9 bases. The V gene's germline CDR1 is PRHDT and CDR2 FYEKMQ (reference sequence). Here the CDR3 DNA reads TGTGCCAGCAGCCGACAGACTAATGAGCAGTTCTTC. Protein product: CASSRQTNEQFF.

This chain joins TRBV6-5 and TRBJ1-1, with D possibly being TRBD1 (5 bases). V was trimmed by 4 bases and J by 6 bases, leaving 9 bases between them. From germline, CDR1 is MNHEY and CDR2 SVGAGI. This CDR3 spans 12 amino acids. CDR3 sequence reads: CASSSRVSEAFF. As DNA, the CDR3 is TGTGCCAGCAGTTCCAGGGTCTCTGAAGCTTTCTTT.

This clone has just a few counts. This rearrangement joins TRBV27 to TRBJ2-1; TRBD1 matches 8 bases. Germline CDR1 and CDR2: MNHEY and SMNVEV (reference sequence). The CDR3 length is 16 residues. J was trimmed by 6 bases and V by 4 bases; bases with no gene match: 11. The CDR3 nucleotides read TGTGCCAGCAGTTGGCAAGGACAGGGTTTCAGCAATGAGCAGTTCTTC. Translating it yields CASSWQGQGFSNEQFF.

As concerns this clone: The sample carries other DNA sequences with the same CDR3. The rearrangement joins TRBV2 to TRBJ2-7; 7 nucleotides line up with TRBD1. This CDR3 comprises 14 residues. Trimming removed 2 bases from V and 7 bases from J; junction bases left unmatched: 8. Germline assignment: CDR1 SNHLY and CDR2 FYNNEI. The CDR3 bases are TGTGCCAGCAGTGAATTCAGGGGGTTCTATGAGCAGTACTTC. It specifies CASSEFRGFYEQYF.

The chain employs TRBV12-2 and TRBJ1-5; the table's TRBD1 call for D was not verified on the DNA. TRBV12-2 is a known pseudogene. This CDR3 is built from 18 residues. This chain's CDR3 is CASRLVRAGCLGNQPQHF. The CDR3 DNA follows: TGTGCAAGTCGCTTAGTAAGGGCAGGGTGCCTGGGCAATCAGCCCCAGCATTTT.

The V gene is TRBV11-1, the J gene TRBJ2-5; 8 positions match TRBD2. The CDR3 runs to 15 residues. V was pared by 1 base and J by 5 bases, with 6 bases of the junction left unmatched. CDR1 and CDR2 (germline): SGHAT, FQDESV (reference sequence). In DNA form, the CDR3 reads TGTGCCAGCAGCTTAGTTGTTAGCGGGGAGGAGACCCAGTACTTC. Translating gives CASSLVVSGEETQYF.

The CDR3, as DNA: TGTGCCAGCAGCCAGAAGGAGGGTTCACCCCTCCACTTT. As protein: CASSQKEGSPLHF. This chain joins TRBV7-9 and TRBJ1-6; D not certain. V lost 5 bases to trimming and J lost 9 bases, with 11 bases between them. CDR1 and CDR2 from the germline V gene are SEHNR and FQNEAQ (reference sequence). The CDR3 contains 13 residues.

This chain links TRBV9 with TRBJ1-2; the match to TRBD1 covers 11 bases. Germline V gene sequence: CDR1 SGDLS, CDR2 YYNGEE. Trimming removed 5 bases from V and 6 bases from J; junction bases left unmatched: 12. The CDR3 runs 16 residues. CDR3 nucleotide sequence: TGTGCCAGCAGTCCTACCTGGGACAGGGGGTCGGATGGCTACACCTTC. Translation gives CASSPTWDRGSDGYTF.

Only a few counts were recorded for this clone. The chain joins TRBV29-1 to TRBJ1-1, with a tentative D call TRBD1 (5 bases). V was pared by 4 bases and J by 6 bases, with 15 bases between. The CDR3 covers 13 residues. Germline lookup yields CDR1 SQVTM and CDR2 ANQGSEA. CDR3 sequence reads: CSVGGGGLAEAFF. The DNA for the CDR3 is TGCAGCGTTGGAGGCGGGGGTCTGGCTGAAGCTTTCTTT.

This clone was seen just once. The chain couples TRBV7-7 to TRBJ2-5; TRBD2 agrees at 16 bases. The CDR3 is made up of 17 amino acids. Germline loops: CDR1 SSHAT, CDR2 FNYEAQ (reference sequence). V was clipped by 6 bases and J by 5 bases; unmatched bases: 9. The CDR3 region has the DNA TGTGCCAGCAGTACGGGGACTAGCGGGGGGGAACTGGAGACCCAGTACTTC. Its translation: CASSTGTSGGELETQYF.

The CDR3 region is CASSPLLLYGYTF. For the CDR3, the DNA is TGTGCCAGCAGTCCCTTACTTTTGTATGGCTACACCTTC. This chain uses TRBV7-2 with TRBJ1-2, with D unclear. V lost 6 bases and J 5 bases, leaving 13 bases between the germline ends. CDR3 length: 13 amino acids. Germline assignment: CDR1 SGHTA and CDR2 FQGNSA.

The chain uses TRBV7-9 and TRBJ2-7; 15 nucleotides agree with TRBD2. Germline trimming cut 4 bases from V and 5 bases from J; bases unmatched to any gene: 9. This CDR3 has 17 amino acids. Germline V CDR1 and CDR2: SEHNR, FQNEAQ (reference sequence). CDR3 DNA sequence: TGTGCCAGCAGCTCCGGACTAGCGGGGGGGCCGGGAAACGAGCAGTACTTC. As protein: CASSSGLAGGPGNEQYF.

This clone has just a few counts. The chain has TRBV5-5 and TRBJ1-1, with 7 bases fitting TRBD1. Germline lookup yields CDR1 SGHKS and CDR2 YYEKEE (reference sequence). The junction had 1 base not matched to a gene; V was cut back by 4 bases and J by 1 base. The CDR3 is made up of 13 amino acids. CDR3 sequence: CASSHRGNTEAFF. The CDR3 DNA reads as TGTGCCAGCAGCCACAGGGGGAACACTGAAGCTTTCTTT.

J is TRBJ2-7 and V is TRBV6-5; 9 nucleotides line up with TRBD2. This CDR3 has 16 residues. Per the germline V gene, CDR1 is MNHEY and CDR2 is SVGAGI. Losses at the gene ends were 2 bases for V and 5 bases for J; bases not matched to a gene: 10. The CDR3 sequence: CASSYTAGGRDHEQYF. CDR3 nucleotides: TGTGCCAGCAGTTACACGGCGGGGGGGCGTGACCACGAGCAGTACTTC.

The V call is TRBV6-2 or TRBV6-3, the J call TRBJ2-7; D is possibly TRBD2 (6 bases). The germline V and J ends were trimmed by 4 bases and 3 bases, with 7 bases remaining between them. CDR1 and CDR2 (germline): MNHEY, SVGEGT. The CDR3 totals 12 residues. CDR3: CASSFGGYEQYF. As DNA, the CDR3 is TGTGCCAGCAGTTTCGGGGGCTACGAGCAGTACTTC.

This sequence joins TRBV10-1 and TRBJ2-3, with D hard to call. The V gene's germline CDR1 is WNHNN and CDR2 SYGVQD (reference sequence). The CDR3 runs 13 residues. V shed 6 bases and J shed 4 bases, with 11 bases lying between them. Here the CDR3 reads CASREEAADTQYF. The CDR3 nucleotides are TGCGCCAGCAGGGAAGAGGCGGCAGATACGCAGTATTTT.

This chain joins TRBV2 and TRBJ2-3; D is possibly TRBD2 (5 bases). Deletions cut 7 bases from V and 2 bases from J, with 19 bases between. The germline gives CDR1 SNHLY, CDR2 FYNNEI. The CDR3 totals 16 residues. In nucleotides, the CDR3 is TGTGCCAGCACTCCCCGAGGGAGCAGCCACACAGATACGCAGTATTTT. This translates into CASTPRGSSHTDTQYF.

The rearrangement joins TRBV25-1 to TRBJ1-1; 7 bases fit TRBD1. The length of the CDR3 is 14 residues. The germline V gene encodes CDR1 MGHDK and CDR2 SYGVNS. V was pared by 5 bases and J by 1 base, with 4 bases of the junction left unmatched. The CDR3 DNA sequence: TGTGCCAGCAGTCTTACAGGGGAGAACACTGAAGCTTTCTTT. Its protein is CASSLTGENTEAFF.

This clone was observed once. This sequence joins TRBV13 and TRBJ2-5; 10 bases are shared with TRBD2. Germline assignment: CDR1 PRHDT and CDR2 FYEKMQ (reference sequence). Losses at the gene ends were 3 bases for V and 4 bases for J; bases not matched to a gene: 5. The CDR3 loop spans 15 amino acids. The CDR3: CASSFGAGGAETQYF. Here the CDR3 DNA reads TGTGCCAGCAGCTTTGGAGCGGGGGGGGCAGAGACCCAGTACTTC.

The CDR3 spells CASSQDRGFTEAFF. Here the CDR3 DNA reads TGCGCCAGCAGCCAGGACAGGGGGTTTACTGAAGCTTTCTTT. The chain carries TRBV4-3 and TRBJ1-1, with 10 bases lining up with TRBD1. This CDR3 is 14 amino acids long. CDR1 LGHNA and CDR2 YSLEER come from the germline V gene. The J segment lost 5 bases and the V segment lost 3 bases, leaving 3 bases of the junction unmatched.

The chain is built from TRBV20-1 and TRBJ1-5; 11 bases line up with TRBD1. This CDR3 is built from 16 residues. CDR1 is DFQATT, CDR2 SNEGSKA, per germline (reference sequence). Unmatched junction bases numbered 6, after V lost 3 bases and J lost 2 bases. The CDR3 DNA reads TGCAGTGCTAGTTCCGGGACAGGGGGAGGCAATCAGCCCCAGCATTTT. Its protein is CSASSGTGGGNQPQHF.

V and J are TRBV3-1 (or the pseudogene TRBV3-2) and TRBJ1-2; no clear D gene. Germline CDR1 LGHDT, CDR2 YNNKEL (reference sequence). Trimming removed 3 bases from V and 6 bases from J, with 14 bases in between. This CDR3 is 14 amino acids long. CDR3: CASSHSGGVDGYTF. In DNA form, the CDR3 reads TGTGCCAGCAGCCATAGTGGTGGAGTCGATGGCTACACCTTC.

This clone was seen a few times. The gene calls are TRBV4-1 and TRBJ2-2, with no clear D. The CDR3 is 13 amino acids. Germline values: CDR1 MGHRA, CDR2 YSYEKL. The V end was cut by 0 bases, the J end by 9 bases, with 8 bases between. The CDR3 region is CASSQDPNRELFF. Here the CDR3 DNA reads TGCGCCAGCAGCCAAGATCCGAACAGGGAGCTGTTTTTT.

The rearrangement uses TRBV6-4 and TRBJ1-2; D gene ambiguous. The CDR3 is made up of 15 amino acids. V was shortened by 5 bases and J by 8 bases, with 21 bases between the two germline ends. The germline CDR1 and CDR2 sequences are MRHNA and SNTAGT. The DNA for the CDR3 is TGTGCCAGCAGTCCACCGACTATGGGGTACGGAGGCTACACCTTC. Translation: CASSPPTMGYGGYTF.

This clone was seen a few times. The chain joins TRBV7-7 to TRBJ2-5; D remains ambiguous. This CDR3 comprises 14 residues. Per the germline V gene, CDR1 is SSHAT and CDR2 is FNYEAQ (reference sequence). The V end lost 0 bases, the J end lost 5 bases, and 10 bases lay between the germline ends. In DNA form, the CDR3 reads TGTGCCAGCAGCTTAGCGGGCCGTTGGGAGACCCAGTACTTC. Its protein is CASSLAGRWETQYF.

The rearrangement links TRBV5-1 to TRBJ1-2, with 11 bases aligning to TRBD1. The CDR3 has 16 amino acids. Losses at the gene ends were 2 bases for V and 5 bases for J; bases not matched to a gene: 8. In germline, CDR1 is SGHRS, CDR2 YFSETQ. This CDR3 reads CASSFLGQGGSYGYTF. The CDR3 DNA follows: TGCGCCAGCAGCTTCCTGGGACAGGGGGGAAGTTATGGCTACACCTTC.

The CDR3 DNA reads TGTGCCACCAGCAGTGTTGACAGCGCTGAAGCTTTCTTT. It translates to CATSSVDSAEAFF. The chain joins TRBV15 to TRBJ1-1; D may be TRBD1 (5 bases). Germline-derived CDR1 and CDR2 are LNHNV and YYDKDF (reference sequence). The CDR3 is 13 residues long. The germline V and J ends were trimmed by 3 bases and 6 bases, with 11 bases remaining between them.